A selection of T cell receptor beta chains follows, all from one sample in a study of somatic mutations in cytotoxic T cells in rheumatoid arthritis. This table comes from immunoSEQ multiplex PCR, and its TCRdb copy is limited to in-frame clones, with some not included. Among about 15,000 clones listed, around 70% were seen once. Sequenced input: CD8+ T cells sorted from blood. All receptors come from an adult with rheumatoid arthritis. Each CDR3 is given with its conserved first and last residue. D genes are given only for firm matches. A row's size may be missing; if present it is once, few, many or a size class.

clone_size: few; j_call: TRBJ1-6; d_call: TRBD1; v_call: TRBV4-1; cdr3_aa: CASSHRIRGQGSSPLHF; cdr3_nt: TGCGCCAGCAGCCATCGAATCAGGGGACAGGGCTCTTCACCCCTCCACTTT
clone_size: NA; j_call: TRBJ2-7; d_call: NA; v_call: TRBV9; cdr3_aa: CASSVETNSIYEQYF; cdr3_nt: TGTGCCAGCAGCGTAGAGACAAACTCCATCTACGAGCAGTACTTC
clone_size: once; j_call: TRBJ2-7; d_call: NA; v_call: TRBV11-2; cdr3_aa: CASSLFDLGDEQYF; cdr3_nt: TGTGCCAGCAGCTTATTCGATCTCGGGGACGAGCAGTACTTC
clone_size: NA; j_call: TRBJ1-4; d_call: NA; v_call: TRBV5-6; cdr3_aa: CASSLIGSNEKLFF; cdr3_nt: TGTGCCAGCAGCTTGATAGGGAGTAACGAAAAACTGTTTTTT
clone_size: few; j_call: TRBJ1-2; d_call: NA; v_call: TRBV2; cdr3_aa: CASVDRPSYSNGYGYTF; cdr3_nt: TGTGCCAGCGTAGATCGGCCGAGCTATTCTAACGGGTATGGCTACACCTTC
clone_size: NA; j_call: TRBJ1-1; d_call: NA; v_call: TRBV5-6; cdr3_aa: CASSLGQAEAFF; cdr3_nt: TGTGCCAGCAGCTTGGGACAGGCTGAAGCTTTCTTT
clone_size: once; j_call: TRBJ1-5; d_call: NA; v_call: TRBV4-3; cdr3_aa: CASSQDTGGKPQHF; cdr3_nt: TGCGCCAGCAGCCAAGACACGGGGGGGAAGCCCCAGCATTTT
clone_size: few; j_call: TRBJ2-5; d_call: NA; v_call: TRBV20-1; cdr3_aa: CRPGTETQYF; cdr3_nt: TGCAGGCCCGGGACGGAGACCCAGTACTTC
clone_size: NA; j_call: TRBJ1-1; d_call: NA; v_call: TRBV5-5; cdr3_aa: CASSLGNSVTEAFF; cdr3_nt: TGTGCCAGCAGCTTGGGCAATTCAGTCACTGAAGCTTTCTTT
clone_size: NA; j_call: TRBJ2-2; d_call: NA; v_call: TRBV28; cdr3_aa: CASSSSGANTGELFF; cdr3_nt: TGTGCCAGCAGTTCCTCGGGAGCCAACACCGGGGAGCTGTTTTTT
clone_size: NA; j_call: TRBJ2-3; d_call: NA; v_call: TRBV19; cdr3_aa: CASRQYSEQYF; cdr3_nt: TGTGCCAGCCGACAGTATTCTGAGCAGTATTTT
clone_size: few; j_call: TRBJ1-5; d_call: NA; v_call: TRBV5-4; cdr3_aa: CASSLAGAGQPQHF; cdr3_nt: TGTGCCAGCAGCCTGGCAGGGGCTGGTCAGCCCCAGCATTTT
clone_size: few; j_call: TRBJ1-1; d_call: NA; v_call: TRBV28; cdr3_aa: CASSFPWQNTEAFF; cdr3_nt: TGTGCCAGCAGTTTCCCGTGGCAGAACACTGAAGCTTTCTTT
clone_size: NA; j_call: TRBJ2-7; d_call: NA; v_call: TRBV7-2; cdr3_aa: CASSPRAYYEQYF; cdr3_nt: TGTGCCAGCAGCCCTAGGGCCTACTACGAGCAGTACTTC
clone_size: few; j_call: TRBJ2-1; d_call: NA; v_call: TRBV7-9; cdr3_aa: CASSEGYNEQFF; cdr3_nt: TGTGCCAGCAGCGAGGGGTACAATGAGCAGTTCTTC
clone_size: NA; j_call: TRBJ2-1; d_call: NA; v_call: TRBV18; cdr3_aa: CASSPADYSRNEQFF; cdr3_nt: TGTGCCAGCTCACCAGCGGACTACTCGAGGAATGAGCAGTTCTTC
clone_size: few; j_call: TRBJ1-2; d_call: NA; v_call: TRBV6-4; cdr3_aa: CASSGKTANYGYTF; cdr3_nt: TGTGCCAGCAGTGGGAAGACGGCTAACTATGGCTACACCTTC
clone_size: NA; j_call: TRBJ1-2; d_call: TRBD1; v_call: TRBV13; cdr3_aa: CASSHLTGGDDGYTF; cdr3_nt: TGTGCCAGCAGCCACTTGACAGGGGGCGATGACGGCTACACCTTC
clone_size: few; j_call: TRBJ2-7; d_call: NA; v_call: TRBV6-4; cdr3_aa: CASGRLAYEQYF; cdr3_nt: TGTGCCAGCGGGAGGCTGGCCTACGAGCAGTACTTC
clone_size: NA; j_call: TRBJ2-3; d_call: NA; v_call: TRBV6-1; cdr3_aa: CASSEAGAGWKADTQYF; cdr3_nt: TGTGCCAGCAGTGAAGCGGGGGCAGGCTGGAAGGCAGATACGCAGTATTTT
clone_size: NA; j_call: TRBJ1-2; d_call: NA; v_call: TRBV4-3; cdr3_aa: CASSQDTGVSYGYTF; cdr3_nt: TGCGCCAGCAGCCAAGATACAGGTGTAAGCTATGGCTACACCTTC
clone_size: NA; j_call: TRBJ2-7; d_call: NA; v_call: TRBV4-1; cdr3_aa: CASSQENLYYEQYF; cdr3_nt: TGCGCCAGCAGCCAAGAGAACCTTTACTACGAGCAGTACTTC
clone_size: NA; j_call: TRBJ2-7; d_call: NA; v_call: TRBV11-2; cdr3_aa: CASSLQTAAYSYEQYF; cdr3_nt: TGTGCCAGCAGCTTACAGACAGCGGCTTACTCCTACGAGCAGTACTTC
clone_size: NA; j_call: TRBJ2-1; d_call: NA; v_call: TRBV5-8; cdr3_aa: CASSLVWSANYDNEQFF; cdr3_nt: TGTGCCAGCAGCTTGGTTTGGTCGGCTAACTACGACAATGAGCAGTTCTTC
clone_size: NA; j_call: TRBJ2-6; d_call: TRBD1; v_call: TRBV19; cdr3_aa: CASSPGQGLSGANVLTF; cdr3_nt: TGTGCCAGTAGTCCGGGACAGGGCCTATCTGGGGCCAACGTCCTGACTTTC
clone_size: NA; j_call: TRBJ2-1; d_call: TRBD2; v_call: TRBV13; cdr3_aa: CASSLQRDPYNEQFF; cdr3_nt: TGTGCCAGCAGCTTACAGCGGGACCCCTACAATGAGCAGTTCTTC
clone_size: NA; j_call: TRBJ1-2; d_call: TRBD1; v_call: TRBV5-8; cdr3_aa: CARAPTGFYGYTF; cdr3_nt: TGTGCCAGGGCCCCGACAGGGTTCTATGGCTACACCTTC
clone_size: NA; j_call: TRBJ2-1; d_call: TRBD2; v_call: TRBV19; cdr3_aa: CASSILLAGAYNEQFF; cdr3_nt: TGTGCCAGTAGTATTTTGCTAGCGGGGGCCTACAATGAGCAGTTCTTC